The entry below gives a single TCR beta chain sequence along with its context. Its specificity is unknown. The source of the sample is a study of cytomegalovirus exposure and HLA in healthy donors. Healthy individuals who donated bone marrow served as the donors. It was with 60 Vbeta and 13 Jbeta primers that the PCR ran. Produced via immunoSEQ multiplex PCR; TCRdb's table is partial and in-frame only. The sample has under 200,000 clones, roughly 74% seen once; the top ten hold roughly 8.2%. Study-wide results and caveats: A few CMV-associated chains were confirmed in vitro to be specific for CMV antigens. Donor immune exposure was known only as CMV serostatus. Fewer N-insertions (relative to the roughly 670-donor mean) were reportedly seen in an Asian-associated ancestry cluster in a later analysis.

The source of this sequence is a woman aged 40 to 49 in good health and CMV-seropositive. Sequenced sample: PBMCs.

The CDR3 loop is CASSQGLAGDTQYF. As DNA, the CDR3 is TGTGCCAGCAGCCAGGGACTAGCGGGAGATACGCAGTATTTT. The V and J genes are TRBV13 and TRBJ2-3; 12 positions agree with TRBD2. This CDR3 comprises 14 residues. V lost 5 bases, J lost 5 bases, and 2 bases stayed unmatched. Germline assignment: CDR1 PRHDT and CDR2 FYEKMQ (reference sequence).